This T cell receptor beta chain was recovered during a study of blood T cell repertoires in COVID-19. Overall study context: Acute-phase and convalescent COVID-19 samples originated in the United States, Italy and Spain. Sources were T cells, B-cell-depleted T cells, or PBMCs; the material itself was cDNA or gDNA.

V lost 7 bases and J lost 6; bases outside the gene matches: 6. Germline V lookup: CDR1 MNHEY, CDR2 SVGAGI. The CDR3 has 13 residues. In the authors' methods: Amplified reference gene primers provided the basis for estimating nucleated cell counts. Sequencing used immunoSEQ multiplex PCR; TCRdb keeps in-frame clones, though not all of them. D and trimming come from the DNA, and the V and J calls and clone size come from that table. The sample yields approximately 100,000 clones, roughly 84% seen once. The sequenced material came from peripheral blood. The sequence was obtained from a human donor in a cohort sampled during active COVID-19. The gene calls are TRBV6-5 and TRBJ2-7; 10 bases agree with TRBD1. The CDR3 DNA reads TGTGCCAGCACGAAGACAGGGGGCATCGAGCAGTACTTC. The encoded protein is CASTKTGGIEQYF.